A selection of T cell receptor beta chains follows, all from one sample in a study of CXCR3-negative and CXCR3-positive naive CD8 T cells. One entry per CDR3 protein, without DNA, is what TCRdb gives after re-calling the 5' RACE reads. This sample's table has approximately 49,000 distinct CDR3 sequences. Sequencing was performed on memory CD8+ T cells from blood. The receptor set was obtained from a human donor in good health. Some clones in this sample may be carry-over from other donors' samples. Each CDR3 is given with its conserved first and last residue. Clone size is stated in some rows and not others, as once, few, many or a class when expanded.

V,J,size,CDR3
TRBV5-4,TRBJ1-2,.,CASSNDPQQGYTF
TRBV29-1,TRBJ2-1,.,CSVEDPGWQGDRVAYNEQFF
TRBV28,TRBJ2-5,.,CASSATGAQETQYF
TRBV4-1,TRBJ2-7,.,CASSQVRGIEQYF
TRBV29-1,TRBJ2-1,.,CSVGSSGRNEQFF
TRBV6-5,TRBJ2-5,.,CASSYSLVETQYF
TRBV28,TRBJ2-3,.,CASSISGTGGDTQYF
TRBV29-1,TRBJ2-7,.,CSVEQGAPYEQYF
TRBV20-1,TRBJ2-1,medium-sized,CSARKGDNEQFF
TRBV7-3,TRBJ2-2,.,CASSLGRGGNTGELFF
TRBV7-9,TRBJ2-1,.,CASSPRLGRDNEQFF
TRBV5-1,TRBJ1-4,.,CASSTGRFGSNEKLFF
TRBV29-1,TRBJ2-2,.,CSVFWDTGELFF
TRBV6-4,TRBJ1-5,.,CASSDGTGGNQPQHF
TRBV28,TRBJ1-1,.,CASGLTQMNTEAFF
TRBV4-3,TRBJ2-7,.,CASSQDTSGVSYEQYF
TRBV30,TRBJ1-1,.,CAWSVVRYTEAFF
TRBV27,TRBJ1-1,.,CASRSGTGGLTEAFF
TRBV20-1,TRBJ2-7,.,CSARDREGAHPEQYF
TRBV7-9,TRBJ2-3,.,CASSPPSGASTDTQYF
TRBV5-1,TRBJ2-7,.,CASGWGVGIYEQYF
TRBV6-2/TRBV6-3,TRBJ2-1,.,CASSYRQGYNEQFF
TRBV18,TRBJ2-2,.,CASSPLDSQSSGELFF
TRBV7-3,TRBJ1-2,.,CASSLSNGYGYTF
TRBV5-1,TRBJ2-7,.,CASSYLPTGTYEQYF